These 16 T cell receptor beta chains were sequenced from one sample in a study of technical replicates of blood from a handful of donors (TCRdb year 2017). The library was built by means of the immunoSEQ multiplex PCR assay. Imported from immuneACCESS, the table was reduced by TCRdb to in-frame sequences with V and J called. These copies leave out some clones; in studies compared against another copy, an unresolved V gene accounts for under half, and the cause of the remainder is not known. The sample table holds about 93,000 clones, of which approximately 95% were seen once. Approximately 0.26% of the sample is in the top ten clones. The sequencing sample was made of T cells isolated from PBMCs. Receptor source: a human donor in good health.

This clone has more than one count but fewer than ten. The CDR3 DNA sequence: TGCGCCAGCAGCCACCCGGGGGGGGTTTCACACACTGAAGCTTTCTTT. This sequence encodes CASSHPGGVSHTEAFF. This rearrangement joins TRBV4-1 to TRBJ1-1, with a possible D match to TRBD1 (5 bases). The CDR3 is made up of 16 amino acids. The V and J ends lost 3 bases and 3 bases respectively, with 17 bases between them. CDR1 and CDR2 from the germline V gene are MGHRA and YSYEKL.

Worth noting for this clone: The junction shows a germline mismatch at one end, possibly a read error. This chain connects TRBV6-1 to TRBJ1-3; 8 bases fit TRBD1. In germline, CDR1 is MNHNS, CDR2 SASEGT. The CDR3 runs to 18 residues. In nucleotides, the CDR3 is TGTGCCAGCAGTGAAGGAAGGACAGGGTTGCTTGTTGGAGACACCATATATTTT. Translation: CASSEGRTGLLVGDTIYF.

The chain couples TRBV13 to TRBJ1-4; D uncertain. The V gene's germline CDR1 is PRHDT and CDR2 FYEKMQ (reference sequence). Deletions cut 0 bases from V and 10 bases from J, with 15 bases between. The CDR3 runs to 15 residues. The CDR3 sequence is CASSLGRTGRGKLFF. The CDR3 coding sequence is TGTGCCAGCAGCTTAGGGAGGACTGGTCGGGGAAAACTGTTTTTT.

The gene calls are TRBV15 and TRBJ1-5; possible D gene TRBD1, 5 bases. This CDR3 contains 15 residues. Germline assignment: CDR1 LNHNV and CDR2 YYDKDF (reference sequence). Trimming removed 1 base from V and 0 bases from J, with 7 bases in between. CDR3 loop: CATSRAGNSNQPQHF. The CDR3, as DNA: TGTGCCACCAGCAGAGCAGGGAATAGCAATCAGCCCCAGCATTTT.

The chain is built from TRBV5-1 and TRBJ2-7, with TRBD1 matching 8 bases. The germline V gene has CDR1 SGHRS and CDR2 YFSETQ. Trimming cost V 3 bases and J 3 bases; bases outside gene matches: 11. The CDR3 spans 16 residues. The CDR3 coding sequence is TGCGCCAGCAGCTGGGTGCCGGGACAGGATAACTACGAGCAGTACTTC. It yields the protein CASSWVPGQDNYEQYF.

This clone has only one observation. J is TRBJ1-1 and V is TRBV21-1; no DNA check was done on the table's D call, TRBD1. TRBV21-1 is reported as a pseudogene. The length of the CDR3 is 15 residues. CDR3 DNA: TGTGCCAGCAGCAAAGCGAGGACAGGGCCCACTGAAGCTTTCTTT. This codes for CASSKARTGPTEAFF.

This sequence joins TRBV5-1 and TRBJ2-5; possibly TRBD1 for D (6 bases). The CDR3 has 17 amino acids. The germline gives CDR1 SGHRS, CDR2 YFSETQ. Deletions cut 4 bases from V and 1 base from J, with 20 bases between. The DNA of the CDR3 is TGCGCCAGCAGCATGTCAAGGACAGTGGGCCTCCAAGAGACCCAGTACTTC. This codes for CASSMSRTVGLQETQYF.

The rearrangement joins TRBV7-8 to TRBJ2-5, with D tentatively TRBD1 (6 bases). CDR1 and CDR2 (germline): SGHVS, FQNEAQ. This CDR3 comprises 13 residues. Trimming took off 5 bases at V and 6 bases at J, with 13 bases between the two ends. The CDR3 region has the DNA TGTGCCAGCAGCCCCACAGGGTGGCAGACCCAGTACTTC. Its translation: CASSPTGWQTQYF.

The chain recombines TRBV9 with TRBJ2-7, with 9 nucleotides matching TRBD2. The trim removed 0 bases at V and 0 bases at J, leaving 4 bases unmatched. Germline V gene sequence: CDR1 SGDLS, CDR2 YYNGEE. This CDR3 is 16 amino acids long. The CDR3 DNA sequence: TGTGCCAGCAGCGTAGTTGCGGGGGGGAGCTCCTACGAGCAGTACTTC. It translates to CASSVVAGGSSYEQYF. Based on the CDR3 plus reference TRBV9 and TRBJ2-7, the full variable domain is DSGVTQTPKHLITATGQRVTLRCSPRSGDLSVYWYQQSLDQGLQFLIQYYNGEERAKGNILERFSAQQFPDLHSELNLSSLELGDSALYFCASSVVAGGSSYEQYFGPGTRLTVT.

This clone was seen once. The V and J genes are TRBV4-1 and TRBJ1-1, with 12 bases aligning to TRBD1. This CDR3 has 20 residues. The germline V gene has CDR1 MGHRA and CDR2 YSYEKL. Trimming removed 2 bases from V and 1 base from J; junction bases left unmatched: 14. The CDR3 DNA reads as TGCGCCAGCAGCCAAAAGATCCTGGGACAGGGGGCTTCACAGAACACTGAAGCTTTCTTT. Translation: CASSQKILGQGASQNTEAFF.

The rearrangement joins TRBV10-2 to TRBJ2-2, with TRBD1 matching 9 bases. This CDR3 contains 14 residues. The V gene end was trimmed by 5 bases and the J gene end by 6 bases; junction bases not matched to a gene: 4. The germline V gene encodes CDR1 WSHSY and CDR2 SAAADI. CDR3 loop: CASSPTGGPGELFF. The CDR3 DNA reads as TGCGCCAGCAGTCCTACAGGGGGCCCCGGGGAGCTGTTTTTT.

The chain has TRBV27 and TRBJ1-4; D remains unclear. CDR1 and CDR2 (germline): MNHEY, SMNVEV (reference sequence). V lost 5 bases and J 8 bases, leaving 21 bases between the germline ends. This CDR3 comprises 16 residues. The CDR3 protein is CASSLKRATGWEKLFF. Here the CDR3 DNA reads TGTGCCAGCAGTCTAAAGCGGGCTACGGGTTGGGAAAAACTGTTTTTT. Full variable domain (remainder filled in from reference TRBV27 and TRBJ1-4): EAQVTQNPRYLITVTGKKLTVTCSQNMNHEYMSWYRQDPGLGLRQIYYSMNVEVTDKGDVPEGYKVSRKEKRNFPLILESPSPNQTSLYFCASSLKRATGWEKLFFGSGTQLSVL.

The V gene is TRBV5-1, the J gene TRBJ2-7; 8 bases align to TRBD1. This CDR3 has 15 residues. The germline CDR1 and CDR2 sequences are SGHRS and YFSETQ. J lost 1 base, V lost 3 bases, and 6 bases had no gene match. CDR3 in DNA: TGCGCCAGCAGCTCCGGGACAGGCTTATCCTACGAGCAGTACTTC. Translation gives CASSSGTGLSYEQYF.

This chain connects TRBV11-3 to TRBJ1-6, with D perhaps TRBD1 (6 bases). The germline V gene encodes CDR1 SGHNT and CDR2 YENEEA. Trimming removed 7 bases at V and 10 bases at J, with 17 bases between. The CDR3 loop spans 14 amino acids. The chain's CDR3 is CASTDRWMGSPLHF. Here the CDR3 DNA reads TGTGCCAGCACCGACAGGTGGATGGGGTCACCCCTCCACTTT.

The V call is TRBV5-6, the J call TRBJ1-1, with D perhaps TRBD1 (5 bases). This CDR3 region has 13 residues. Per germline, CDR1 SGHDT and CDR2 YYEEEE. V lost 4 bases and J 7 bases, leaving 14 bases between the germline ends. The CDR3 region is CASSAVPGGEAFF. In DNA, the CDR3 is TGTGCCAGCAGCGCCGTCCCGGGGGGTGAAGCTTTCTTT. The full variable domain, in which reference TRBV5-6 and TRBJ1-1 provide the parts outside the CDR3, is DAGVTQSPTHLIKTRGQQVTLRCSPKSGHDTVSWYQQALGQGPQFIFQYYEEEERQRGNFPDRFSGHQFPNYSSELNVNALLLGDSALYLCASSAVPGGEAFFGQGTRLTVV.

The chain is built from TRBV6-6 and TRBJ2-7; TRBD1 aligns across 8 bases. Germline V CDR1 and CDR2: MNHNY, SVGAGI (reference sequence). V shed 2 bases and J 2 bases; nucleotides not matched to a gene: 5. This CDR3 is 15 amino acids long. DNA for the CDR3: TGTGCCAGCAGTTACCGAACAGGGGGACCCTACGAGCAGTACTTC. Translating gives CASSYRTGGPYEQYF.